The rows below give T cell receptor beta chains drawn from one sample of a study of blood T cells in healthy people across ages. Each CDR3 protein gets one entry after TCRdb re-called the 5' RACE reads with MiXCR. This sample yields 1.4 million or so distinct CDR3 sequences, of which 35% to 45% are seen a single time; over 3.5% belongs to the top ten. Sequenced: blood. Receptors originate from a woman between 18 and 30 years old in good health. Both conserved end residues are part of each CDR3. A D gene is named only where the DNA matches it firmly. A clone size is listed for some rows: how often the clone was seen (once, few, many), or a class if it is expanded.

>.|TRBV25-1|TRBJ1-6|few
CASSARSGGSPLHF
TGTGCCAGCAGTGCCCGGTCGGGCGGTTCACCCCTCCACTTT
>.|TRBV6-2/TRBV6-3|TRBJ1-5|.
CASSYGWSNQPQHF
TGTGCCAGCAGCTACGGATGGAGCAATCAGCCCCAGCATTTT
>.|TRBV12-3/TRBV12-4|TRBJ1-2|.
CASSVFRNYGYTF
TGTGCCAGCAGTGTGTTTCGTAACTATGGCTACACCTTC
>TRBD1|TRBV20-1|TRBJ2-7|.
CSAHLSTGGYDEQYF
TGCAGTGCTCACCTATCGACAGGGGGCTATGACGAGCAGTACTTC
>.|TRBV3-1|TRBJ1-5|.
CASSDRTFPGQPQHF
TGTGCCAGCAGCGACCGGACATTTCCCGGCCAGCCCCAGCATTTT
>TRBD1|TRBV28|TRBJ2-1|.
CASSLAGTVGEQFF
TGTGCCAGCAGTTTAGCCGGGACAGTCGGTGAGCAGTTCTTC
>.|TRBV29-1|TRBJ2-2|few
CSARENTGELFF
TGCAGCGCCAGGGAGAACACCGGGGAGCTGTTTTTT
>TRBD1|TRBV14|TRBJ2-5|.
CASSQRGLGTVEETQYF
TGTGCCAGCAGCCAAAGGGGGCTCGGGACAGTTGAAGAGACCCAGTACTTC
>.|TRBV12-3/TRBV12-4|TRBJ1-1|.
CASSLLGLAEAFF
TGTGCCAGCAGTTTACTGGGCTTGGCCGAAGCTTTCTTT
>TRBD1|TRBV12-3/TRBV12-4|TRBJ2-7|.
CASLIRDSYNEQYF
TGTGCCAGCCTAATCCGGGACAGCTACAATGAGCAGTACTTC